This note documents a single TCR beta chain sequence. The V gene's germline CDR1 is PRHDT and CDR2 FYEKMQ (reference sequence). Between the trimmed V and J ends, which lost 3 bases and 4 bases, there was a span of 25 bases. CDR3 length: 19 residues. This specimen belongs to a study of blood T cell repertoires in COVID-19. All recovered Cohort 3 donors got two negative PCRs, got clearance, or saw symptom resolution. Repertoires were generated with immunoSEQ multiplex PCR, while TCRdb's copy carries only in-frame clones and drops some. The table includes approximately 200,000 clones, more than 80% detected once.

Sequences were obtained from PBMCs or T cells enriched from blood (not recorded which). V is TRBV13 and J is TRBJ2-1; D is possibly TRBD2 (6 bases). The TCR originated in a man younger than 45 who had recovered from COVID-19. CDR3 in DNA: TGTGCCAGCAGCTTGAGAAGTTACCGGGACTCAAGCCCTTACAATGAGCAGTTCTTC. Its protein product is CASSLRSYRDSSPYNEQFF.